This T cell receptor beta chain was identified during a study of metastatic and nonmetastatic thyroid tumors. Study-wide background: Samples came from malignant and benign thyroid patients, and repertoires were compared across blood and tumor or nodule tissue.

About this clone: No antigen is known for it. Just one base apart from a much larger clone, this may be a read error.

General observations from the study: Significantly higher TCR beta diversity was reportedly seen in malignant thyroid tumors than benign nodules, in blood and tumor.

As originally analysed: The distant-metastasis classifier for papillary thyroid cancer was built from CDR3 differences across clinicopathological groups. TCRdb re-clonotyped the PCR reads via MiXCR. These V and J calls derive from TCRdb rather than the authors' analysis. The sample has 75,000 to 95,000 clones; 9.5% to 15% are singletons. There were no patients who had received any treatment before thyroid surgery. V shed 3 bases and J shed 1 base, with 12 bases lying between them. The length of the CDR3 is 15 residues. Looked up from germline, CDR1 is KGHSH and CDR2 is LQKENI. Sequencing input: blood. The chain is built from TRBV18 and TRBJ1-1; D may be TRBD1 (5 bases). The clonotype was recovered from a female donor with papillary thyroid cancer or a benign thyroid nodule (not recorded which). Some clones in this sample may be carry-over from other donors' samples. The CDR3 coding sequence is TGTGCCAGCTCACCCCTCGGCAGGGAGAACACTGAAGCTTTCTTT. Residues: CASSPLGRENTEAFF.